This T cell receptor beta chain stems from a study of molecular identifiers for immune sequencing clone quantification. Study as a whole: Five portions were made in replicates from RNA of roughly 20,000 or 100,000 naive CD8 cells, and four underwent sequencing.

With RNA at 10%, 30% or 50%, naive CD8 libraries came from roughly 20,000 to 1,000,000 sorted cells. Trimming cost V 5 bases and J 2 bases, with 12 bases left between them. Germline lookup yields CDR1 PRHDT and CDR2 FYEKMQ (reference sequence). The CDR3 has 14 amino acids. Both previously described methods and listed TCR primers were employed to make bulk TCR libraries. A single record per CDR3 protein comes from TCRdb applying MiXCR to the PCR reads. The sample consists of around 320,000 distinct CDR3 sequences, roughly 24% of them appearing once. This clonotype appeared many times. Its antigen is not known. Study-wide results and limits: Beyond 20 RNA copies, clones held over 99% of effector molecules, compared with under 1% in naive cells.

The clonotype comes from a human donor in good health. Some libraries in this study had Jurkat cell RNA spiked in. The rearrangement joins TRBV13 to TRBJ1-1, with a possible D match to TRBD1 (5 bases). Sequencing was carried out using naive CD8+ T cells from blood, with Jurkat cell RNA spiked in. Subset meaning: FACS-sorted CD8+CD4-CCR7+CD45RA+ naive T cells. The CDR3 here is CASSMGPTNTEAFF. CDR3 in DNA: TGTGCCAGCAGCATGGGACCGACCAACACTGAAGCTTTCTTT. Full variable domain (missing parts from reference TRBV13 and TRBJ1-1): AAGVIQSPRHLIKEKRETATLKCYPIPRHDTVYWYQQGPGQDPQFLISFYEKMQSDKGSIPDRFSAQQFSDYHSELNMSSLELGDSALYFCASSMGPTNTEAFFGQGTRLTVV.